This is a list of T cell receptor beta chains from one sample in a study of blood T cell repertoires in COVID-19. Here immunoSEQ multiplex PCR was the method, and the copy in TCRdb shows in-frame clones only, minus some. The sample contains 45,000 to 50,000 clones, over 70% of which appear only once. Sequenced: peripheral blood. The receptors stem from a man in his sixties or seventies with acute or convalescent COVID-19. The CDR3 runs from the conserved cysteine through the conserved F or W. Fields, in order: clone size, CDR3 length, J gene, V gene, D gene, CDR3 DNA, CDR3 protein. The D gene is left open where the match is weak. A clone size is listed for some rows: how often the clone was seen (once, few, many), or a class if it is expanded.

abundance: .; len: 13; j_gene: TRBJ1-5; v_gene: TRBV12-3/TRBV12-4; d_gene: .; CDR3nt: TGTGCCAGCAGTCGAAACGACAAGCAGCCCCAGCATTTT; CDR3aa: CASSRNDKQPQHF
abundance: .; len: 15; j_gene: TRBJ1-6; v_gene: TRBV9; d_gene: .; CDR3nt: TGTGCCAGCAGCTCGTCACCCTCTACGAATTCACCCCTCCACTTT; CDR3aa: CASSSSPSTNSPLHF
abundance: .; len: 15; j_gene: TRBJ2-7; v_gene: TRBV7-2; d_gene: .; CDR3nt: TGTGCCAGCAGCCCCTTAAACAGGGACTCCTACGAGCAGTACTTC; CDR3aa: CASSPLNRDSYEQYF
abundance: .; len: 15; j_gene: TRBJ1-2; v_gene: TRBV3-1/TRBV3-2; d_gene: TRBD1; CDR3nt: TGTGCCAGCAGCCGGGGGACAGGGAGTCAATATGGCTACACCTTC; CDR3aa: CASSRGTGSQYGYTF
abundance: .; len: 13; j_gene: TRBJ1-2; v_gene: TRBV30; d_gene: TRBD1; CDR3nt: TGTGCCTTAGAAACAGGGGCCAACTATGGCTACACCTTC; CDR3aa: CALETGANYGYTF
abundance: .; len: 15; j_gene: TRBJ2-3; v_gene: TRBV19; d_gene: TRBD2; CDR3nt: TGTGCCACTCGCATGCGGGAGGGTTGGGGAGATACGCAGTATTTT; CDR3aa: CATRMREGWGDTQYF
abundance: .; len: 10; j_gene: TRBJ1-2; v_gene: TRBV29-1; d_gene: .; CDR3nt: TGCAGTCATGAGAGGGAGGGAACGACCTTC; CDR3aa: CSHEREGTTF
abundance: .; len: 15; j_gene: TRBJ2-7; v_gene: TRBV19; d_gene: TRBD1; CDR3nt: TGTGCCAGTAGTCTCGGGACAGGGGGACACTACGAGCAGTACTTC; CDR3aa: CASSLGTGGHYEQYF
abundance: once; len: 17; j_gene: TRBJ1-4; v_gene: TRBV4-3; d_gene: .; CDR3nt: TGCGCCAGCAGCGTCCTCCTCTCTCGTCCGGGGGGAGAAAAACTGTTTTTT; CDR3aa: CASSVLLSRPGGEKLFF
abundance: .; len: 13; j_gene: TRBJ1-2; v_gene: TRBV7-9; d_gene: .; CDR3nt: TGTGCCAGCAGCTTAGTTGGCGGTTCAGGCTACACCTTC; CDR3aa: CASSLVGGSGYTF
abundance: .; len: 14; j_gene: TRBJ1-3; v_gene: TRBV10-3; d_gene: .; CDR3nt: TGTGCCACCAAGGAAGGACTCTCTGGAAACACCATATATTTT; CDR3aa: CATKEGLSGNTIYF
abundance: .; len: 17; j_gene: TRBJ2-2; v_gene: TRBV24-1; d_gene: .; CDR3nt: TGTGCCACCAGTGGCTTAGGGGCCAGGGAGAACACCGGGGAGCTGTTTTTT; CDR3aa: CATSGLGARENTGELFF
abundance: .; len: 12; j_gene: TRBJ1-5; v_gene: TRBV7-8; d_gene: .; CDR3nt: TGTGCCAGCAGCCCCGGGGTAGGACCCCAGCATTTT; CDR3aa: CASSPGVGPQHF
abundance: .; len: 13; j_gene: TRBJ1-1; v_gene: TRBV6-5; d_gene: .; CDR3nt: TGTGCCAGCAGTTACGTCGGAGAAACTGAAGCTTTCTTT; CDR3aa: CASSYVGETEAFF
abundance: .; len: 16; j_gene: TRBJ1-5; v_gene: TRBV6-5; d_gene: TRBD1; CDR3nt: TGTGCCAGCAGTTACCCGGACAGGGCGAGCAATCAGCCCCAGCATTTT; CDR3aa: CASSYPDRASNQPQHF
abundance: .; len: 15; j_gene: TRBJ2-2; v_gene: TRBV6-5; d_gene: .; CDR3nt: TGTGCCAGCAAAACGGGAGAGGTCGACACCGGGGAGCTGTTTTTT; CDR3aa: CASKTGEVDTGELFF
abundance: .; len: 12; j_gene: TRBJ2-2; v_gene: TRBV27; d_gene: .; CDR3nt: TGTGCCAGCAGTTCCTACACCGGGGAGCTGTTTTTT; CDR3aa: CASSSYTGELFF
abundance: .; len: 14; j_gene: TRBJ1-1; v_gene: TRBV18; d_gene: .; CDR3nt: TGTGCCAGCTCACCAAGGAGTCGGGACACTGAAGCTTTCTTT; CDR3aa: CASSPRSRDTEAFF
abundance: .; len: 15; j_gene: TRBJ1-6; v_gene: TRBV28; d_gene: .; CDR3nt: TGTGCCATAAGGCCCCCCCTGGGAGATAATTCACCCCTCCACTTT; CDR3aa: CAIRPPLGDNSPLHF
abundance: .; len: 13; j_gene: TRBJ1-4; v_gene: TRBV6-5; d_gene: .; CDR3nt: TGTGCCAGCAGGGGGTGGGGAGGTGAAAAACTGTTTTTT; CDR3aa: CASRGWGGEKLFF
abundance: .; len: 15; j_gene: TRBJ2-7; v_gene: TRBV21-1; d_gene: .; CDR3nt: TGTGCCAGCAGCAAGAACCGGGACAGGGAGCACGAGCAGTACTTC; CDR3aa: CASSKNRDREHEQYF
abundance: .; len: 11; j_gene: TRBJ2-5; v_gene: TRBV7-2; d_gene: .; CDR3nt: TGTGCCAGCAGCTTCCTCGGGACCCAGTACTTC; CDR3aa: CASSFLGTQYF
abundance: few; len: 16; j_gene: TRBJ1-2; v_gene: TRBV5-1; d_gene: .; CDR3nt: TGCGCCAGCAGCTTAACGTCCGGAGCCCCGAACTATGGCTACACCTTC; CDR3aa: CASSLTSGAPNYGYTF
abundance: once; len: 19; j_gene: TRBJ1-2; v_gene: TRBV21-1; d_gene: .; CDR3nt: TGTGCCAGCAGCAAAGTTGGCGGTTTGGGGGGGCGCGGGGACTATGGCTACACCTTC; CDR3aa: CASSKVGGLGGRGDYGYTF
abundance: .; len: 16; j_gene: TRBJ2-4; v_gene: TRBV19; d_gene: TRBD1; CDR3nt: TGTGCCAGTAGTGCCCAAGAGGGGGCCCGGGGAAACATTCAGTACTTC; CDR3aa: CASSAQEGARGNIQYF
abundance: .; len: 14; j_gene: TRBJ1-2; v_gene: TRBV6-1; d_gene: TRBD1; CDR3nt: TGTGCCAGCAGTGAAGCCCACAGGGGACTTGGCTACACCTTC; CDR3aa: CASSEAHRGLGYTF
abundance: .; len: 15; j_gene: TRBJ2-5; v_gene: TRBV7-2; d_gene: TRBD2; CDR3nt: TGTGCCAGCAGCTTAGGACTAGCGGGTCAAGAGACCCAGTACTTC; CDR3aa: CASSLGLAGQETQYF
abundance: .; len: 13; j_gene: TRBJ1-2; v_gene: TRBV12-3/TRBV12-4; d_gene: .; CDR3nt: TGTGCCAGCAGAACCGACATCAACTATGGCTACACCTTC; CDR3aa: CASRTDINYGYTF
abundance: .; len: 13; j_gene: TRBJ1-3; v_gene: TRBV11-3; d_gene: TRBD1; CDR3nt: TGTGCCAGCGGGACAGGGAGCGGAAACACCATATATTTT; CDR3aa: CASGTGSGNTIYF
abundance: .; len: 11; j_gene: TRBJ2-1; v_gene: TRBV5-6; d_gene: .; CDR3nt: TGTGCCAGCAGCTCCCCGGTGACTACGTTCTTC; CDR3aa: CASSSPVTTFF
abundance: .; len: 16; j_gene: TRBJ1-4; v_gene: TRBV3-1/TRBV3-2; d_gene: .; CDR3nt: TGTGCCAGCAGCCAAGATCTCACTACGGGTAATGAAAAACTGTTTTTT; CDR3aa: CASSQDLTTGNEKLFF
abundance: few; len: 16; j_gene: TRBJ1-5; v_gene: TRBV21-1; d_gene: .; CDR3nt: TGTGCCAGCAGCAAACTCTGGACAGTCCGCAATCAGCCCCAGCATTTT; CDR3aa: CASSKLWTVRNQPQHF
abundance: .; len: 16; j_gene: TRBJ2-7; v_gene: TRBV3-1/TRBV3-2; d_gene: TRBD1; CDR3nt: TGTGCCAGCAGCCAGCAAGCGCGGGACAGGGGGAGCGAGCAGTACTTC; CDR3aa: CASSQQARDRGSEQYF
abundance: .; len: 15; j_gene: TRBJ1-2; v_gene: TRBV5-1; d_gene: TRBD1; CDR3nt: TGCGCCAGCAGCACAGGACAGGTTATTAGCTATGGCTACACCTTC; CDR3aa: CASSTGQVISYGYTF
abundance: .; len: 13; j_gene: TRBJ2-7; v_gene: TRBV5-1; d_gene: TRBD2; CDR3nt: TGCGCCAGCAGCCGGGCGGGGGGACGTGAGCAGTACTTC; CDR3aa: CASSRAGGREQYF
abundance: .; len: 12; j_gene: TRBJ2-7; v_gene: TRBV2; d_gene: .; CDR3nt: TGTGCCAGCAGTCGGGATCTCTACGAGCAGTACTTC; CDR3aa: CASSRDLYEQYF
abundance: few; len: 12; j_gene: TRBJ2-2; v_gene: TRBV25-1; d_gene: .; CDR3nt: TGTGCCAGCACGCTCGGCACCGGGGAGCTGTTTTTT; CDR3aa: CASTLGTGELFF
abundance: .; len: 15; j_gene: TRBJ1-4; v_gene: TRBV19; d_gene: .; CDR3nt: TGTGCCAGTAGTGTAAACACAGGGTTTGGTGAAAAACTGTTTTTT; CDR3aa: CASSVNTGFGEKLFF
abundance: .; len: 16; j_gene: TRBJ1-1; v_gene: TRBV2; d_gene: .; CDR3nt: TGTGCCAGCAGTGAATTGAGGGGGGGGTGGAACACTGAAGCTTTCTTT; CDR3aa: CASSELRGGWNTEAFF
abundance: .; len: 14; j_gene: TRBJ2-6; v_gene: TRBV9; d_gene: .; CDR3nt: TGTGCCAGCAGCGTAGTCTCCGGGGCCAACGTCCTGACTTTC; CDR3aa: CASSVVSGANVLTF
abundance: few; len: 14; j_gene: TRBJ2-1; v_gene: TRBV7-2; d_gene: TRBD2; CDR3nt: TGTGCCAGCAGTTCGCTAGCGGGAGCGAATGAGCAGTTCTTC; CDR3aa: CASSSLAGANEQFF
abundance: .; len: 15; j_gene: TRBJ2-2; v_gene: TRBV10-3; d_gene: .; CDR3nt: TGTGCCATCAGGGCCGGGACTCTCAACACCGGGGAGCTGTTTTTT; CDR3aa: CAIRAGTLNTGELFF
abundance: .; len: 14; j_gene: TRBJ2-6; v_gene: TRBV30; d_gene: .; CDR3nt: TGTGCCTGTAATTCAGGGGCTGGGGCCAACGTCCTGACTTTC; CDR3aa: CACNSGAGANVLTF
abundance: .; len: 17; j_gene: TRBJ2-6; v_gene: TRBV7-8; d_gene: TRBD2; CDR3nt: TGTGCCAGCAGCTTAACGCCGGGGGGCTCTGGGGCCAACGTCCTGACTTTC; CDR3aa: CASSLTPGGSGANVLTF